This TCR beta chain originates from a study of T cell responses to AZD1222 COVID-19 vaccine (dated by TCRdb to about 2021). Regarding the study in general: Because spike-specific TCR depth and breadth did not differ between the two schedules, AZD1222 recipients who got a second dose at roughly 4 weeks were pooled with those who got a second dose at roughly 12 weeks. A total of 233 trial participants underwent TCR sequencing, of whom under 220 had received two doses of AZD1222 and approximately 26 had received two doses of the MenACWY control vaccine. Trial participants were enrolled into age subgroups of 18-55, 56-69 and 70-plus years, which contained about 150, 28 and 57 TCR-sequenced participants, respectively.

Details on this clone: The clone's antigen remains unknown. No base-level quality is on record; no much larger clone is a single base apart.

Spanning cysteine to phenylalanine, the CDR3 consists of 13 amino acids. The only DNA kept is the CDR3, 39 bases in frame from the first base. The trim is 4 bases for V and 1 base for J, with a gap of 8 bases between the germline ends. The CDR1 and CDR2 encoded by the germline V gene (reference sequence) are SGHKS and YYEKEE. Interpreted using the paper, the time point label stands for: baseline before first vaccination. The vaccinee samples were drawn from two UK trials, COV001 and COV002, one of which was a single-blind randomized controlled phase 2/3 trial testing AZD1222 (ChAdOx1 nCoV-19) in healthy adults. Trial participant PBMC samples were collected at day 0 and day 28 after the second dose for TCRbeta chain sequencing. The CDR3 regions of human TCRbeta chains were subjected to immunosequencing. The paper's processing steps were these. TCRs in the repertoires were compared against a reference library of SARS-CoV-2-specific TCRs that had been generated with the MIRA antigen-specificity platform. Breadth was defined as the fraction of unique TCRs that were SARS-CoV-2-associated. Depth was defined as the fraction of total T cells that were SARS-CoV-2-associated. Using the MIRA data, every spike-specific TCR was mapped to the spike region that the TCR reacted to and assigned to either a CD4 or a CD8 class. Log10-transformed breadth and depth values were compared by one-way ANOVA with Sidak's multiple comparisons tests. Drawn from immuneACCESS, this table holds only the in-frame rearrangements with V and J called that TCRdb kept. Clones are partly lost; checked studies trace under half to an unresolved V gene and leave the rest unexplained. The V and J calls and clone size are taken from that table; D and trimming were inferred from the DNA. The sample includes 150,000 to 200,000 clones, with less than 95% observed a single time. Around 1.5% of the sample rests with the top ten.

The investigation overall reported the following: In the small 56-69-year group, the increase in depth fell short of significance, most likely because of low power. The vaccine-associated CD4 TCRs covered the entire spike protein, and the dominant responses fell in regions 160-218 and 743-854. Conclusions about previously exposed vaccinees were limited because only a handful of AZD1222 recipients were SARS-CoV-2 seropositive at baseline. A significant rise in spike-specific TCR breadth and depth was observed after two AZD1222 doses relative to day 0 and relative to MenACWY recipients. No day 14 peak-response samples were available, so repertoires were characterized only after the peak T cell response. Most participants were white British and females outnumbered males, and the authors suggested that clonal diversity may have been underestimated. Epitopes outside the regions mutated in the B.1.351 and B.1.1.7 variants were reportedly recognized by nearly half of the unique spike-specific TCRs.

The material sequenced was peripheral blood, taken on day 0 of AZD1222 vaccination. This chain is built from TRBV5-5 and TRBJ1-2; the D gene is perhaps TRBD1, on 5 matching bases. The TCR comes from an adult in good health. The sequenced DNA: TGTGCCAGCAGCCCGAGGGGTAACTATGGCTACACCTTC. Its product reads: CASSPRGNYGYTF.